The 12 T cell receptor beta chains below were found in one sample sequenced in a study of T cell responses to AZD1222 COVID-19 vaccine. The data were produced by immunoSEQ multiplex PCR, yet TCRdb's version contains in-frame clones alone and is incomplete. Of around 78,000 clones in the sample, 88% were seen once. Sequences were derived from peripheral blood, sampled on day 0 of MenACWY control vaccination. Source of these receptors: an adult in good health.

As for this clone: One junction end disagrees with the germline gene, perhaps due to a read error. V gene TRBV7-3 combines with J gene TRBJ2-1, with 8 bases aligning to TRBD2. There are 15 residues in the CDR3. Germline CDR1 SGHTA, CDR2 FQGTGA. The CDR3 bases are TGTGCCAGCAGCCTAAGCGGGGGAGACTACGATGAGCAGTTCTTC. This encodes CASSLSGGDYDEQFF. The full variable domain, completed using reference TRBV7-3 and TRBJ2-1, is GAGVSQTPSNKVTEKGKYVELRCDPISGHTALYWYRQSLGQGPEFLIYFQGTGAADDSGLPNDRFFAVRPEGSVSTLKIQRTERGDSAVYLCASSLSGGDYDEQFFGPGTRLTVL.

CDR3 sequence (DNA): TGTGCCAGCAGCGTAGAGGTAGGAACCGGGGAGCTGTTTTTT. Translation: CASSVEVGTGELFF. The rearrangement links TRBV9 to TRBJ2-2; D unclear. CDR1 SGDLS and CDR2 YYNGEE come from the germline V gene. This CDR3 is 14 amino acids long. The V end was cut by 0 bases, the J end by 5 bases, with 8 bases between.

The chain carries TRBV30 and TRBJ2-7, with D possibly matching TRBD2 (6 bases). CDR3 length equals 13 residues. Trimming took off 1 base at V and 5 bases at J, with 12 bases between the two ends. Germline loops: CDR1 GTSNPN, CDR2 SVGIG (reference sequence). The CDR3 protein is CAWSGQGRNEQYF. The CDR3 nucleotides are TGTGCCTGGAGTGGGCAAGGGAGGAACGAGCAGTACTTC.

Only a few counts were recorded for this clone. This chain joins TRBV11-2 and TRBJ2-2; weak D call: TRBD1 (6 bases). The CDR3 runs 15 residues. Germline V gene data show CDR1 as SGHAT and CDR2 as FQNNGV. V was cut by 8 bases and J by 3 bases, with 16 bases left in between. CDR3 amino acids: CASRRQGWDTGELFF. CDR3 nucleotide sequence: TGTGCCAGCCGGAGGCAGGGGTGGGACACCGGGGAGCTGTTTTTT.

CDR3 in DNA: TGTGCCAGTAGGGAGCACAGGTTGGCTCAGCCCCAGCATTTT. Translated: CASREHRLAQPQHF. This rearrangement joins TRBV19 to TRBJ1-5; D might be TRBD1 (5 bases). From germline, CDR1 is LNHDA and CDR2 SQIVND (reference sequence). V shed 6 bases and J shed 6 bases, with 15 bases lying between them. The CDR3 length is 14 residues.

This chain uses TRBV30 with TRBJ1-6; no clear D. The CDR3 is 13 residues long. The germline V gene has CDR1 GTSNPN and CDR2 SVGIG (reference sequence). Trimming removed 1 base from V and 9 bases from J, with 10 bases in between. The CDR3 here is CAWSDVFGSPLHF. In nucleotides, the CDR3 is TGTGCCTGGAGTGACGTATTTGGTTCACCCCTCCACTTT.

The rearrangement uses TRBV5-4 and TRBJ2-1; weak D call: TRBD2 (5 bases). The CDR3 totals 15 residues. V shed 1 base and J shed 7 bases, with 15 bases lying between them. The germline gives CDR1 SGHNT, CDR2 YYREEE (reference sequence). The CDR3 DNA is TGTGCCAGCAGCTTGCCTCTAGACGGCGGGAATGAGCAGTTCTTC. It specifies CASSLPLDGGNEQFF.

V usage is TRBV28 and J usage is TRBJ2-1, with 10 positions matching TRBD2. V lost 6 bases and J lost 2; bases outside the gene matches: 7. The CDR3 sequence is 16 residues long. Germline-derived CDR1 and CDR2 are MDHEN and SYDVKM. The CDR3 region is CASRSGAGGTYNEQFF. The CDR3 DNA follows: TGTGCCAGCAGATCCGGAGCGGGGGGGACCTACAATGAGCAGTTCTTC.

This clone was seen a few times. The chain uses TRBV6-5 and TRBJ2-3; TRBD1 is a possible D gene (6 bases). The CDR3 totals 16 residues. V was cut by 2 bases and J by 3 bases, with 15 bases left in between. The germline CDR1 and CDR2 sequences are MNHEY and SVGAGI. CDR3 bases: TGTGCCAGCAGTTACGGGTGGGGGCAAAGGACAGATACGCAGTATTTT. Residues: CASSYGWGQRTDTQYF.

This rearrangement joins TRBV11-2 to TRBJ1-4; D is possibly TRBD1 (6 bases). V lost 5 bases to trimming and J lost 0 bases, with 10 bases between them. Germline V gene data show CDR1 as SGHAT and CDR2 as FQNNGV. The CDR3 has 15 amino acids. DNA for the CDR3: TGTGCCAGCAGCCTCAGGGGCCCAACTAATGAAAAACTGTTTTTT. Its protein is CASSLRGPTNEKLFF.

This clone showed up just once. The chain uses TRBV27 and TRBJ1-2; no clear D. Germline V gives CDR1 MNHEY, CDR2 SMNVEV (reference sequence). The CDR3 loop spans 20 amino acids. The germline V and J ends were trimmed by 5 bases and 0 bases, with 28 bases remaining between them. CDR3 loop: CASSPYSIMTSQWANYGYTF. The DNA for the CDR3 is TGTGCCAGCAGTCCGTATTCCATCATGACTTCCCAATGGGCTAACTATGGCTACACCTTC.

Written as DNA, the CDR3 is TGTGCCAGCAGCCAAGATCTGCATAGGGCGGTCTATGGCTACACCTTC. Protein: CASSQDLHRAVYGYTF. This chain links TRBV3-1 (or the pseudogene TRBV3-2) with TRBJ1-2; D not certain. This CDR3 region has 16 residues. V was shortened by 0 bases and J by 4 bases, with 15 bases between the two germline ends. Germline-derived CDR1 and CDR2 are LGHDT and YNNKEL (reference sequence).